What follows is one T cell receptor beta chain and its context. These data originate in a study of cytomegalovirus exposure and HLA in healthy donors. Study-wide context: Unique TCRs from HLA-typed donors, roughly 87 million of them, were held in an early data release.

The CDR3 loop spans 17 amino acids. The germline gives CDR1 SGHTA, CDR2 FQGNSA. V lost 5 bases and J lost 1; bases outside the gene matches: 12. Researchers ran the PCR with 60 Vbeta and 13 Jbeta primers. Measured with immunoSEQ multiplex PCR; TCRdb has only the in-frame clones, and not every one. This sample has approximately 200,000 clones; 70% to 75% occur once, and the top ten carry approximately 4.8%. Sequencing used PBMCs. The receptor was isolated from a man younger than 40 in good health and CMV-seropositive. The V and J genes are TRBV7-2 and TRBJ2-7, with 9 bases fitting TRBD2. DNA for the CDR3: TGTGCCAGCAGCCCCCATGGGGGCGGGGGGGCTTCCTACGAGCAGTACTTC. Translating gives CASSPHGGGGASYEQYF.